This TCR beta chain was observed in a study of identical twins. General study results and limits: Out-of-frame alpha sequences common to twins were enriched for low generation probability.

Regarding this clonotype: Its specificity is unknown.

Unique molecular identifiers were in the cDNA, with template-switch universal primer binding. Via MiXCR, TCRdb re-called the 5' RACE reads, giving one row per CDR3 protein. The sample holds hundreds of thousands of distinct CDR3 sequences; around 22% are singletons and the top ten take 0.48%. The CDR3 loop spans 18 amino acids. J lost 0 bases, V lost 6 bases, and 8 bases had no gene match. Germline lookup yields CDR1 MNHNS and CDR2 SASEGT. With no exceptions, donors were healthy Caucasians. The data also belong to a second study, concerning yellow fever vaccine responses in identical twins.

The chain links TRBV6-1 to TRBJ2-1, with 13 nucleotides matching TRBD2. The receptor comes from a woman under 30 in good health. The sequenced sample was CD4+ T cells sorted from blood. CDR3 sequence reads: CASRRLAGGLSSYNEQFF. The CDR3 region has the DNA TGTGCCAGCAGACGACTAGCGGGGGGCCTAAGCTCCTACAATGAGCAGTTCTTC.